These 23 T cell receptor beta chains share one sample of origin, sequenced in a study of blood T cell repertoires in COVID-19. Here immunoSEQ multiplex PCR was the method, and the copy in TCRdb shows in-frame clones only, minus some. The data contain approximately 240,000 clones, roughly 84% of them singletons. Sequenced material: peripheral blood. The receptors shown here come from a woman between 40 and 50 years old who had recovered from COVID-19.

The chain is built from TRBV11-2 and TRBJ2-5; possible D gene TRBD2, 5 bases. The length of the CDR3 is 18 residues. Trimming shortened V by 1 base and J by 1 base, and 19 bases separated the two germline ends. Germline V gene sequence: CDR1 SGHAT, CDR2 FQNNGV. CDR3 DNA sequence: TGTGCCAGCAGCTTAGTGCCCCAGAGGGTCTCCGCCCAAGAGACCCAGTACTTC. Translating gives CASSLVPQRVSAQETQYF.

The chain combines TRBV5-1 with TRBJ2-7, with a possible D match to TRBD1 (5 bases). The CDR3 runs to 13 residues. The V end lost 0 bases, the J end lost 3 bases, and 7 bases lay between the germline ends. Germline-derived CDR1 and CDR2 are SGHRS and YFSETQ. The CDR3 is CASSLGQNYEQYF. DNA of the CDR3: TGCGCCAGCAGCTTGGGACAGAACTACGAGCAGTACTTC.

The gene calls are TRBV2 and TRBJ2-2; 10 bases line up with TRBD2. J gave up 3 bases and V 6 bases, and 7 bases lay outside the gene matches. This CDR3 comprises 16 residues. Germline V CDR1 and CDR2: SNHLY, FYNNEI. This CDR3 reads CASRRLAGGYTGELFF. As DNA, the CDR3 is TGTGCCAGCAGACGATTAGCGGGGGGATACACCGGGGAGCTGTTTTTT.

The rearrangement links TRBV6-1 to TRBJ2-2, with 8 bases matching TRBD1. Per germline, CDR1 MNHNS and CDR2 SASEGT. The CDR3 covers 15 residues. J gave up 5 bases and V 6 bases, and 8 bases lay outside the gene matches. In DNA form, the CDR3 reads TGTGCCAGCAGAGGGACAGGCTATGGTACCGGGGAGCTGTTTTTT. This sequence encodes CASRGTGYGTGELFF.

This chain's CDR3 is CASSYRGQGASSPLHF. The DNA of the CDR3 is TGTGCCAGCAGTTACCGGGGACAGGGGGCCAGTTCACCCCTCCACTTT. This chain links TRBV6-2 or TRBV6-3 with TRBJ1-6, with 12 bases aligning to TRBD1. This CDR3 has 16 amino acids. J lost 9 bases, V lost 2 bases, and 5 bases had no gene match. Germline-derived CDR1 and CDR2 are MNHEY and SVGEGT.

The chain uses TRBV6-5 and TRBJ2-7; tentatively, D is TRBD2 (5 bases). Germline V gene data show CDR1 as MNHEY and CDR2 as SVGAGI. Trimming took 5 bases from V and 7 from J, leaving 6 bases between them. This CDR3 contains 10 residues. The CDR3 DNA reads TGTGCCAGCAGTAGGAGGGAGCAGTACTTC. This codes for CASSRREQYF.

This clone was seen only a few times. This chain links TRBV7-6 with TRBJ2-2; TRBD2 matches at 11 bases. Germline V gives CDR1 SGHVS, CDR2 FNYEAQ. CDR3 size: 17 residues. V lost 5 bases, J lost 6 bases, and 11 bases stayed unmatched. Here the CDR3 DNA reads TGTGCCAGCAGCGCCTTGACTAGCGGGATAGGGTCCGGGGAGCTGTTTTTT. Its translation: CASSALTSGIGSGELFF.

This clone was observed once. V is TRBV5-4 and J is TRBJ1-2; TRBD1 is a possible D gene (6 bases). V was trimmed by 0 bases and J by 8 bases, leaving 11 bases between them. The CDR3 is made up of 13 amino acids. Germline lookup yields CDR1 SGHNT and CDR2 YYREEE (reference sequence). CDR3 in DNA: TGTGCCAGCAGCTTGGGGGGGCGGCGGGGCTACACCTTC. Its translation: CASSLGGRRGYTF.

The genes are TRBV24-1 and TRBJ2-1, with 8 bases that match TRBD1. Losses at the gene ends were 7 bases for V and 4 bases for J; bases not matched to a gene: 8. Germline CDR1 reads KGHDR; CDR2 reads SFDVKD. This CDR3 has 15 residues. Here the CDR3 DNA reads TGTGCCACCAGGTCCGGGACAGGATCGTACAATGAGCAGTTCTTC. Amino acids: CATRSGTGSYNEQFF.

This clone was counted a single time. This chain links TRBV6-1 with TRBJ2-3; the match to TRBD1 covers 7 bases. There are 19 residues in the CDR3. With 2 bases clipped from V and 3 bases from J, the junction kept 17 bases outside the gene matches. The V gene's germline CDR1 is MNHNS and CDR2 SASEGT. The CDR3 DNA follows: TGTGCCAGCAGTGAAACTTCGTTGGCAAGGGGGCGGAGGACAGATACGCAGTATTTT. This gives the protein CASSETSLARGRRTDTQYF.

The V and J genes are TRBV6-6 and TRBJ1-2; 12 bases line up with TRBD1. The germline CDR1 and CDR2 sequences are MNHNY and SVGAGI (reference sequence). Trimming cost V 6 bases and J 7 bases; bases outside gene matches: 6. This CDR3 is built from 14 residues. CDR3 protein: CASSGTGGTFGYTF. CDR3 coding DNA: TGTGCCAGCAGCGGGACAGGGGGCACGTTTGGCTACACCTTC.

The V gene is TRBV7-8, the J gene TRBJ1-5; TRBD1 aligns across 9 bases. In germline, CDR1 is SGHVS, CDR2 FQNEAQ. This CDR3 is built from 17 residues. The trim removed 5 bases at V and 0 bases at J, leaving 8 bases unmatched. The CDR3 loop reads CASSPVDRGNSNQPQHF. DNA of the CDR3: TGTGCCAGCAGCCCTGTGGACAGGGGCAATAGCAATCAGCCCCAGCATTTT.

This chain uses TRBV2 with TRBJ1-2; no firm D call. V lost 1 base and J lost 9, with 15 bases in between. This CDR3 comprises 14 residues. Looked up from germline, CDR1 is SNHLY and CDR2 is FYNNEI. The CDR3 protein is CASSEVFVALRYTF. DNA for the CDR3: TGTGCCAGCAGTGAAGTCTTCGTAGCCCTCCGCTACACCTTC. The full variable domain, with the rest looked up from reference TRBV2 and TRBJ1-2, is EPEVTQTPSHQVTQMGQEVILRCVPISNHLYFYWYRQILGQKVEFLVSFYNNEISEKSEIFDDQFSVERPDGSNFTLKIRSTKLEDSAMYFCASSEVFVALRYTFGSGTRLTVV.

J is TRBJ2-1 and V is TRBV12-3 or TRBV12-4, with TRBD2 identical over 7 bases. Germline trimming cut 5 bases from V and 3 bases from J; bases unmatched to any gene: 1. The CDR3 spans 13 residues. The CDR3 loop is CASSGDYYNEQFF. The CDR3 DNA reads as TGTGCCAGCAGTGGGGACTACTACAATGAGCAGTTCTTC.

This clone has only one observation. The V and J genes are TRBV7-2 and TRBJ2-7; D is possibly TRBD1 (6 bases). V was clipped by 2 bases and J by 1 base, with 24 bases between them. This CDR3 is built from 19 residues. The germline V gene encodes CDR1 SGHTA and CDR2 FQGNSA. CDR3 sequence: CASSLYLAQVGAPSYEQYF. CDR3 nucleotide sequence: TGTGCCAGCAGCTTATACCTTGCCCAGGTGGGGGCTCCGTCCTACGAGCAGTACTTC.

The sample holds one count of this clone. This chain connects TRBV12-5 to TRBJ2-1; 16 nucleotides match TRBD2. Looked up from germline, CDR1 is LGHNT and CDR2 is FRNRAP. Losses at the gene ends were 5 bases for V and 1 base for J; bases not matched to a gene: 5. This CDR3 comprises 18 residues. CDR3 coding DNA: TGTGCTAGTGGTCAGACGGGACTAGCGGGAGGGTCCTACAATGAGCAGTTCTTC. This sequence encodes CASGQTGLAGGSYNEQFF. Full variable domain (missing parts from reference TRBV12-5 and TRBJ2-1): DARVTQTPRHKVTEMGQEVTMRCQPILGHNTVFWYRQTMMQGLELLAYFRNRAPLDDSGMPKDRFSAEMPDATLATLKIQPSEPRDSAVYFCASGQTGLAGGSYNEQFFGPGTRLTVL.

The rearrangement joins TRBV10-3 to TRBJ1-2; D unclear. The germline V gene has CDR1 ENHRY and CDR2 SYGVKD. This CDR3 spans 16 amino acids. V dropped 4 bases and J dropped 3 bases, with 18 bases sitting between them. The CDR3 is CAISGNPGNKDYGYTF. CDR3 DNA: TGTGCCATCAGTGGAAATCCGGGGAATAAGGACTATGGCTACACCTTC.

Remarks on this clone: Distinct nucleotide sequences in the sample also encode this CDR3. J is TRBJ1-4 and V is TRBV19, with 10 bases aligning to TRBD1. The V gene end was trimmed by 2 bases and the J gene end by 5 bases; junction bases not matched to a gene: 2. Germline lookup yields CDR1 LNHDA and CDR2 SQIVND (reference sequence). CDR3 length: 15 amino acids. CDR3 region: CASSIRTGGNEKLFF. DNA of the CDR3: TGTGCCAGTAGTATAAGGACAGGGGGAAATGAAAAACTGTTTTTT.

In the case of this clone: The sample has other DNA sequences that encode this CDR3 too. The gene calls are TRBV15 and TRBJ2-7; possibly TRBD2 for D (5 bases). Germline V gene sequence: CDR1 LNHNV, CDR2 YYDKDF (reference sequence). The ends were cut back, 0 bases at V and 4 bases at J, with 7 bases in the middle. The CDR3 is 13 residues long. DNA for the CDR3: TGTGCCACCAGCAGAGATAGAGGGTACGAGCAGTACTTC. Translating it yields CATSRDRGYEQYF.

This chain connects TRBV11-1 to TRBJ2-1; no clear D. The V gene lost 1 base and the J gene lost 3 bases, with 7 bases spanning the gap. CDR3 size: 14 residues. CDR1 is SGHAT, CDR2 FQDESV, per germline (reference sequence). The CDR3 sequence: CASSLVSFYNEQFF. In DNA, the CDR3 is TGTGCCAGCAGCTTAGTTTCCTTCTACAATGAGCAGTTCTTC.

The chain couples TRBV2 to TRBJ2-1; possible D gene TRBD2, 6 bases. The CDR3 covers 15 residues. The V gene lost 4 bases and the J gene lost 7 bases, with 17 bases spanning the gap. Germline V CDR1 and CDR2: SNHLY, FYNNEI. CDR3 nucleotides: TGTGCCAGCAGTGGGGGGGACGGCCCGAGGAATGAGCAGTTCTTC. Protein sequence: CASSGGDGPRNEQFF.

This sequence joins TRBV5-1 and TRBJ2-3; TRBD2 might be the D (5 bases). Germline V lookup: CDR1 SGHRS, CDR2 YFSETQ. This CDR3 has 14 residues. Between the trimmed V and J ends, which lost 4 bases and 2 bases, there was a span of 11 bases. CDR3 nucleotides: TGCGCCAGCAGCCTGACTACATTCACAGATACGCAGTATTTT. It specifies CASSLTTFTDTQYF.

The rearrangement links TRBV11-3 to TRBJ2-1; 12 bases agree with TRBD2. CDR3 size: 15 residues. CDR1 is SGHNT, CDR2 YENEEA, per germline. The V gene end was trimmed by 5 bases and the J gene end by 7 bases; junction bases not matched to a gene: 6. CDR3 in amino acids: CASSPSGGALNEQFF. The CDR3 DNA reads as TGTGCCAGCAGCCCTAGCGGGGGGGCCCTGAATGAGCAGTTCTTC.